This section outlines one T cell receptor beta chain sequence together with its context. This record comes from a study of blood T cells in healthy people across ages. The CDR3 is 14 residues long. Trimming took 0 bases from V and 7 from J, leaving 9 bases between them. Looked up from germline, CDR1 is LGHNA and CDR2 is YNFKEQ. A second PCR, run for roughly 7 to 12 cycles, used a sample-barcoded 5' primer plus a J-beta primer mix. MiXCR, run by TCRdb on the 5' RACE reads, gives a single entry per CDR3 protein. The data hold roughly 1,000,000 distinct CDR3 sequences, with about 25% observed a single time. These data are also associated with another study on T cells of mothers and their children.

This clonotype originated in a girl between 2 and 10 years old in good health. The sample was blood. The chain joins TRBV4-2 to TRBJ2-2, with D maybe TRBD1 (5 bases). The CDR3 region has the DNA TGTGCCAGCAGCCAAGAACAGGTTTACGGGGAGCTGTTTTTT. Protein sequence: CASSQEQVYGELFF.